These T cell receptor beta chains were read from a single sample in a study of blood T cell repertoires in COVID-19. Assay used: immunoSEQ multiplex PCR; TCRdb lists only in-frame clones, some missing. The data contain more than 200,000 clones, under 85% of them singletons. Material for sequencing was PBMCs or T cells enriched from blood (not recorded which). The source is a man aged 55 to 70 who had recovered from COVID-19. Both conserved end residues are part of each CDR3. A D gene is named only where the DNA matches it firmly. Size tells how often a clone was seen (once, few, many) or the class of an expanded clone, and some rows leave it out.

d_call | clone_size | j_call | v_call | cdr3_aa | cdr3_nt
TRBD2 | NA | TRBJ2-1 | TRBV6-4 | CASSDLAGVYNEQFF | TGTGCCAGCAGTGATCTAGCGGGGGTTTACAATGAGCAGTTCTTC
TRBD1 | NA | TRBJ2-7 | TRBV11-2 | CASSLDSGGSYEQYF | TGTGCCAGCAGCTTAGATTCAGGGGGCTCCTACGAGCAGTACTTC
NA | NA | TRBJ1-5 | TRBV6-2/TRBV6-3 | CASSRLDRRYQPQHF | TGTGCCAGCAGTAGACTCGACAGGAGATATCAGCCCCAGCATTTT
NA | NA | TRBJ1-4 | TRBV19 | CASSIDPGRKLFF | TGTGCCAGTAGTATAGATCCGGGAAGAAAACTGTTTTTT
NA | many | TRBJ2-7 | TRBV20-1 | CSASNNYEQYF | TGCAGTGCTAGTAACAACTACGAGCAGTACTTC
NA | once | TRBJ1-6 | TRBV19 | CASSWQGSSPLHF | TGTGCCAGTAGTTGGCAGGGGAGCTCACCCCTCCACTTT
NA | NA | TRBJ1-2 | TRBV24-1 | CATSDNGEGYYGYTF | TGTGCCACCAGTGATAACGGGGAGGGGTACTATGGCTACACCTTC
NA | NA | TRBJ2-5 | TRBV30 | CAFTDSPGGTQYF | TGTGCCTTTACGGACAGCCCCGGTGGAACCCAGTACTTC
TRBD1 | NA | TRBJ2-3 | TRBV24-1 | CATSEPGQGTDTQYF | TGTGCCACCAGTGAGCCGGGACAGGGAACAGATACGCAGTATTTT
TRBD1 | once | TRBJ1-1 | TRBV11-3 | CASSPGQEDTEAFF | TGTGCCAGCTCTCCGGGACAGGAGGACACTGAAGCTTTCTTT
TRBD1 | once | TRBJ1-1 | TRBV5-4 | CASTQTGVGGTEAFF | TGTGCCAGCACCCAGACAGGGGTTGGAGGCACTGAAGCTTTCTTT
NA | NA | TRBJ2-2 | TRBV10-3 | CAISEWGPGSLGGTGELFF | TGTGCCATCAGTGAGTGGGGGCCAGGATCCTTAGGCGGCACCGGGGAGCTGTTTTTT
NA | NA | TRBJ1-6 | TRBV30 | CAWSGEGSYNSPLHF | TGTGCCTGGAGTGGGGAGGGCTCCTATAATTCACCCCTCCACTTT
NA | NA | TRBJ2-7 | TRBV3-1/TRBV3-2 | CASSQEDRREQYF | TGTGCCAGCAGCCAGGAGGACCGAAGGGAGCAGTACTTC
TRBD1 | NA | TRBJ1-2 | TRBV19 | CASSGRRGTGTYGYTF | TGTGCCAGTAGTGGTCGACGAGGGACAGGCACCTATGGCTACACCTTC